This T cell receptor (beta chain) was sequenced for a study of graft-versus-host responses after intestinal transplantation. Study-wide context: Among the recipients, transplants were multivisceral, liver-intestinal, or isolated intestinal. Each patient got anti-thymocyte globulin induction, then tacrolimus and steroids for approximately 3 years.

Remarks on this clone: As yet, its antigen is unknown.

Trimming removed 6 bases from V and 0 bases from J, with 12 bases in between. Germline CDR1 is MNHEY and CDR2 is SVGAGI. This CDR3 spans 14 amino acids. Points from the study as a whole: Recipient marrow showed GvH clones, some seen first in ileum or blood. Peak circulating GvH clone levels were associated with early post-transplant HvG declines.

TCRdb keeps only in-frame clones here, not all; method: immunoSEQ multiplex PCR. Found here are 98,000 or so clones, 86% of them singletons; the top ten hold 1.4%. This sequence was found in a human patient who received an intestinal transplant, so some T cells may come from the graft donor. This specimen was PBMCs, taken 255 days after intestinal transplant. The rearrangement uses TRBV6-5 and TRBJ2-7; tentatively, D is TRBD1 (5 bases). CDR3 amino acids: CASRRGRVSYEQYF. The CDR3 region has the DNA TGTGCCAGCAGAAGGGGCCGTGTCTCCTACGAGCAGTACTTC.